This T cell receptor (beta chain) originates from a study of blood T cell repertoires in COVID-19. Study in general: Sources were T cells, B-cell-depleted T cells, or PBMCs; the material itself was cDNA or gDNA.

The V and J ends lost 4 bases and 2 bases, in that order; junction bases with no gene match: 4. The CDR3 has 15 amino acids. Germline V gene lookup returns CDR1 LGHDT and CDR2 YNNKEL (reference sequence). TCRdb keeps only in-frame clones here, not all; method: immunoSEQ multiplex PCR. Altogether about 140,000 clones are present, under 85% being singletons, with the ten largest covering around 1.6%. This TCR was sampled from a human donor in a cohort sampled during active COVID-19. Sequencing input: peripheral blood. The V and J genes are TRBV3-1 (or the pseudogene TRBV3-2) and TRBJ2-3; 9 bases are a match to TRBD2. CDR3 in amino acids: CASSLAGDPTDTQYF. CDR3 sequence (DNA): TGTGCCAGCAGCCTAGCGGGAGATCCCACAGATACGCAGTATTTT.